This note documents a single T cell receptor (beta chain) sequence. Its cognate antigen has yet to be identified. Nothing much larger sits one base from this clone, and base qualities are not available. The CDR3 runs 14 amino acids, cysteine and phenylalanine included. Here the CDR3 DNA is all that survives: 42 bases in frame from base 1. V is cut by 8 bases and J by 4 bases, and the space between the germline ends is 17 bases. CDR1 and CDR2, looked up from the germline V gene, are SNHLY and FYNNEI. This entry belongs to a study of blood T cell repertoires in COVID-19 (dated by TCRdb to the early 2020s). For the wider study: The collaborator samples originated in the United States, Italy and Spain and spanned the acute and convalescent phases of COVID-19. The prospective study material was composed of cDNA or gDNA derived from T cells, B-cell-depleted T cells, or PBMCs. Subjects who had been exposed to COVID-19, were actively infected with it, or had recovered from it provided the deeply sampled blood TCRbeta repertoires that made up the dataset. The repertoires were released in a freely available public database meant as a resource for research on the immune response to SARS-CoV-2. Samples came from the ongoing ImmuneRACE study (first 160 participants) plus 1,254 subjects from 6 global collaborators. Sample metadata almost always included a de-identified subject ID, COVID-19 status, age in years and sex. HLA class I and class II types, where available, came from metadata supplied by the sample provider rather than from assay-based typing. General conclusions and limits of the study: Clinical and demographic metadata were provided uncurated, with the amount varying by source and participant.

Collaborating institutions collected whole blood in K2EDTA tubes following their own protocols. For TCRbeta analysis, collaborators shipped samples as frozen whole blood, isolated PBMCs, or DNA extracted from either of those sample types. TCRbeta CDR3 regions were amplified from genomic DNA using the immunoSEQ Assay, a bias-controlled multiplex PCR. The authors' analysis ran thus. Nucleated cell counts per sample were estimated from amplification of reference gene primers within the assay. To quantify the absolute abundance of each unique TCRbeta CDR3 rearrangement, sequence reads were collapsed and filtered. For each sample, productive Simpson clonality was calculated by taking the square root of Simpson's diversity index across productive rearrangements. TCRdb retrieved this table from immuneACCESS and kept in-frame rearrangements only. Not all clones are present; in checked studies, unresolved V genes account for under half, and no reason is known for the remainder. D and trimming were read from the DNA, whereas the V and J calls and clone size are those reported in that table. Recorded for this sample are 45,000 to 50,000 clones; under 85% of them occurred a single time. The ten largest make up nearly 7.5% of the sample.

Recombination joined TRBV2 with TRBJ1-1; no confident D gene assignment can be made. The sequenced sample was peripheral blood. The clonotype originates from a man aged 55 to 70 with active COVID-19. CDR3 reads: CASVSGMGITEAFF. The nucleotides read TGTGCCAGCGTGAGCGGAATGGGCATCACTGAAGCTTTCTTT.